The TCR beta chain described here comes from a study of T cells in Graves' hyperthyroidism and ophthalmopathy. Findings and caveats of the study: Most thyroid clonotypes that were expanded above 0.001 also turned up in blood.

A NOSPECS grade of at least 4, a Clinical Activity Score of at least 3 and duration under 3 months were recorded in ophthalmopathy patients. Diagnoses rested on clinical symptoms, serum thyroxine and TRAb, thyroid ultrasound and orbital computed tomography. From less than 13 ml of fresh peripheral blood, PBMCs were isolated. The trim removed 11 bases at V and 5 bases at J, leaving 14 bases unmatched. CDR1 is ENHRY, CDR2 SYGVKD, per germline. This CDR3 contains 14 residues. With respect to this clonotype: Its antigen is still unknown.

Amplified TCR beta CDR3 regions came from RNA transcripts. The HTBI set primed first-round TCR CDR3 RT-PCR. In TCRdb, the multiplex PCR reads were re-called with MiXCR into one record per CDR3 protein. The data contain about 600,000 distinct CDR3 sequences, approximately 15% of them singletons. This TCR was sampled from a woman aged 40 to 49 with Graves' ophthalmopathy. What was sequenced was blood. The chain recombines TRBV10-3 with TRBJ2-7; 8 bases align to TRBD1. As DNA, the CDR3 is TGTGCCGCTGCCCCCAGGACAGGGAACGACGAGCAGTACTTC. As protein: CAAAPRTGNDEQYF.